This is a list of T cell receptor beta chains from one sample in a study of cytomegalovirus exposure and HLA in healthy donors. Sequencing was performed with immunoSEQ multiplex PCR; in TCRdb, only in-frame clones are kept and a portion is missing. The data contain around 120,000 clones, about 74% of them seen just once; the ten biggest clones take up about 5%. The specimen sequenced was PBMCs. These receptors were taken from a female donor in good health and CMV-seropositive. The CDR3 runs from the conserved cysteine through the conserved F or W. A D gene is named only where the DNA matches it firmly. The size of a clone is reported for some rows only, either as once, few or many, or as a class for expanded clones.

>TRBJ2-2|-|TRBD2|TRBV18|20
CASSSLSQPAGSFNTGELFF
TGTGCCAGCTCATCCCTGAGTCAGCCAGCGGGGTCCTTTAACACCGGGGAGCTGTTTTTT
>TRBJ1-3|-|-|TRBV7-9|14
CASKIGGSGNTIYF
TGTGCCAGCAAGATCGGCGGCTCTGGAAACACCATATATTTT
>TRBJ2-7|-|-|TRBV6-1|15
CASSEIGDTSYEQYF
TGTGCCAGCAGTGAAATTGGGGACACGTCCTACGAGCAGTACTTC
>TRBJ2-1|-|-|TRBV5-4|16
CASSFGRGSSYNEQFF
TGTGCCAGCAGCTTTGGGCGGGGAAGCTCCTACAATGAGCAGTTCTTC
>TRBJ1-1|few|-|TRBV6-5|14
CASSSTYRGTEAFF
TGTGCCAGCAGTTCAACCTATAGGGGGACTGAAGCTTTCTTT
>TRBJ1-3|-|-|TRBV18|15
CASSPAQGLGNTIYF
TGTGCCAGCTCACCTGCTCAGGGGTTGGGAAACACCATATATTTT
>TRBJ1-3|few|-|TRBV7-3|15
CASSKQGSAGNTIYF
TGTGCCAGCAGCAAACAGGGTAGCGCTGGAAACACCATATATTTT
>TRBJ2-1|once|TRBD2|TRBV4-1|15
CASSQRVLAGVKQFF
TGCGCCAGCAGCCAGAGGGTGCTAGCGGGAGTTAAGCAGTTCTTC
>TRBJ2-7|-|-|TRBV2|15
CASSEPGSGTYEQYF
TGTGCCAGCAGTGAGCCGGGAAGCGGTACCTACGAGCAGTACTTC
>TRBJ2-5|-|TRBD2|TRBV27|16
CASSLWGLANQETQYF
TGTGCCAGCAGTTTATGGGGACTAGCCAATCAAGAGACCCAGTACTTC
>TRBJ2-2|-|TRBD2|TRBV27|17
CASSGARASGNTGELFF
TGTGCCAGCAGTGGGGCGAGGGCTAGCGGAAACACCGGGGAGCTGTTTTTT
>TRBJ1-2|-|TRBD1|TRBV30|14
CAWSMTGGGYGYTF
TGTGCCTGGAGTATGACAGGGGGCGGCTATGGCTACACCTTC
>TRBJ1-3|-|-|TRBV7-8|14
CASSLRGSGNTIYF
TGTGCCAGCAGCTTAAGAGGTTCTGGAAACACCATATATTTT
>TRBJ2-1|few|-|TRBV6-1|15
CASSETGGRYNEQFF
TGTGCCAGCAGTGAAACGGGGGGCAGGTACAATGAGCAGTTCTTC
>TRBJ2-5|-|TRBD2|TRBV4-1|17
CASSQTSGGAKRETQYF
TGCGCCAGCAGCCAAACTAGCGGGGGGGCCAAGCGAGAGACCCAGTACTTC
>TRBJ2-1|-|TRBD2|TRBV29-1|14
CSVESSGDYNEQFF
TGCAGCGTTGAGAGTAGCGGGGACTACAATGAGCAGTTCTTC
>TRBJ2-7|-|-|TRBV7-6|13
CASSSSYREEQYF
TGTGCCAGCAGCTCTTCCTACCGGGAGGAGCAGTACTTC
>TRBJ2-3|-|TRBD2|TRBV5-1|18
CASRPRTSAAGTSDTQYF
TGCGCCAGCAGACCCCGGACCTCCGCAGCGGGGACGTCAGATACGCAGTATTTT
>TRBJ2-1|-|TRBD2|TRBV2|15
CAKHYSGGADNEQFF
TGTGCCAAACACTATAGCGGGGGGGCGGACAATGAGCAGTTCTTC
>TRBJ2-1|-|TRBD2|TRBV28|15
CASSNRDYSYNEQFF
TGTGCCAGCAGCAACCGGGACTACTCCTACAATGAGCAGTTCTTC
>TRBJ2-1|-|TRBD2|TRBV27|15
CASSLVSGTYNEQFF
TGTGCCAGCAGTTTAGTTAGCGGGACTTACAATGAGCAGTTCTTC
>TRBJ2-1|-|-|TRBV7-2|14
CASSPRGSYNEQFF
TGTGCCAGCAGCCCCCGGGGTTCCTACAATGAGCAGTTCTTC
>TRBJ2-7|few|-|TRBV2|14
CASNPTAPSYEQYF
TGTGCCAGCAATCCCACTGCTCCTTCCTACGAGCAGTACTTC
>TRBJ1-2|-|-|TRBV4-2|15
CASSQGTGSAGGYTF
TGTGCCAGCAGCCAAGGTACGGGAAGTGCAGGTGGCTACACCTTC
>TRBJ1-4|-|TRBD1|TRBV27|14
CASRDRGSNEKLFF
TGTGCCAGCAGGGACAGGGGGTCTAATGAAAAACTGTTTTTT
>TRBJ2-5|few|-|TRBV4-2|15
CASSQEEGGGETQYF
TGTGCCAGCAGCCAAGAGGAAGGAGGCGGGGAGACCCAGTACTTC
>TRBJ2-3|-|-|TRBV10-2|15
CASRGLASPTDTQYF
TGCGCCAGCAGAGGTCTAGCTAGCCCCACAGATACGCAGTATTTT
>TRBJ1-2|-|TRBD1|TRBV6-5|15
CASSRTNRGRNGYTF
TGTGCCAGCAGTCGGACAAACAGGGGGCGGAATGGCTACACCTTC
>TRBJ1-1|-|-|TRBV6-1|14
CASTPRRGSTEAFF
TGTGCCAGCACTCCGCGCAGGGGATCCACTGAAGCTTTCTTT
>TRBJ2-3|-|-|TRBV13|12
CASTPPVDTQYF
TGTGCCAGCACCCCCCCGGTAGATACGCAGTATTTT
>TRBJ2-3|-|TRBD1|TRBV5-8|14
CASSLTGETDTQYF
TGTGCCAGCAGCTTGACAGGGGAGACAGATACGCAGTATTTT
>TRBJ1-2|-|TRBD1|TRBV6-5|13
CASSVGTGDGYTF
TGTGCCAGCAGTGTAGGGACAGGGGATGGCTACACCTTC
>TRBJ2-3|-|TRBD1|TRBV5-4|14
CASSWDRATDTQYF
TGTGCCAGCAGCTGGGACAGGGCTACAGATACGCAGTATTTT
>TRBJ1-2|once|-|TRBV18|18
CASSPLGQIAGANYGYTF
TGTGCCAGCTCACCACTTGGACAGATTGCTGGGGCTAACTATGGCTACACCTTC
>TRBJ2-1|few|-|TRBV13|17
CASSLEGGGVSYNEQFF
TGTGCCAGCAGCTTAGAAGGGGGCGGGGTCTCCTACAATGAGCAGTTCTTC
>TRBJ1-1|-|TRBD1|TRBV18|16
CASSYGGQGLNTEAFF
TGTGCCAGCTCTTATGGGGGACAGGGGCTGAACACTGAAGCTTTCTTT
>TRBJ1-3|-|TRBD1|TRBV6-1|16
CASSATRRGAGDTIYF
TGTGCCAGCAGTGCAACCCGCAGGGGGGCAGGGGACACCATATATTTT
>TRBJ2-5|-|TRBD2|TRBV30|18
CAWTYGLAGGSLRETQYF
TGTGCCTGGACCTATGGACTAGCGGGGGGTTCGTTAAGGGAGACCCAGTACTTC
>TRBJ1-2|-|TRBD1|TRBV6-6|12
CASGQGGSGYTF
TGTGCCAGCGGACAGGGTGGGAGTGGCTACACCTTC
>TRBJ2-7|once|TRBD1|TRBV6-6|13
CASSSYRGDEQYF
TGTGCCAGCAGCTCTTACAGGGGGGACGAGCAGTACTTC
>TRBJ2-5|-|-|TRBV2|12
CASEAGGQTQYF
TGTGCCAGCGAAGCAGGGGGGCAGACCCAGTACTTC
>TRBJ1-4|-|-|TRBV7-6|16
CASSVRGRGVNEKLFF
TGTGCCAGCAGCGTCAGGGGTCGGGGAGTGAATGAAAAACTGTTTTTT